The clone carrying this T cell receptor (beta chain) was seen a handful of times. In the authors' methods: Estimates of nucleated cell counts were drawn from the amplification of reference gene primers. The method was immunoSEQ multiplex PCR; TCRdb's version includes in-frame clones alone and lacks a portion of them. For V, J and clone size, that table is used; D and trimming come from the DNA. Among fewer than 20,000 clones listed, around nine tenths were seen once. The data were taken from a study of blood T cell repertoires in COVID-19. Study context: Acute-phase and convalescent COVID-19 samples originated in the United States, Italy and Spain. PBMCs, B-cell-depleted T cells, or T cells provided the cDNA or gDNA that made up the material.

This CDR3 is 13 amino acids long. V shed 5 bases and J 5 bases; nucleotides not matched to a gene: 3. Looked up from germline, CDR1 is LNHDA and CDR2 is SQIVND (reference sequence). The receptor comes from a man aged 55 to 70 with acute or convalescent COVID-19. The material sequenced was peripheral blood. The rearrangement joins TRBV19 to TRBJ1-5; TRBD1 matches at 7 bases. The CDR3 DNA sequence: TGTGCCAGTAGTGACAGGGAAGATCAGCCCCAGCATTTT. Its protein is CASSDREDQPQHF. Based on the CDR3 plus reference TRBV19 and TRBJ1-5, the full variable domain is DGGITQSPKYLFRKEGQNVTLSCEQNLNHDAMYWYRQDPGQGLRLIYYSQIVNDFQKGDIAEGYSVSREKKESFPLTVTSAQKNPTAFYLCASSDREDQPQHFGDGTRLSIL.